The clone carrying this T cell receptor (beta chain) was counted many times. Documented time point: pre-sensitization, week 0. Treatment given: therapeutic diphenylcyclopropenone sensitization with weekly scalp DPC. Alopecia patients deemed DPC-suitable, aged 18 to 70, excluding pregnancy. TCRdb fed the RACE reads into MiXCR, producing one record per CDR3 protein. The repertoire holds over 300,000 distinct CDR3 sequences, with more than 4.5% as singletons. The data were taken from a study of human T cells and chemical hapten exposure. Looked up from germline, CDR1 is PRHDT and CDR2 is FYEKMQ (reference sequence). V shed 7 bases and J 5 bases; nucleotides not matched to a gene: 7. This CDR3 is built from 13 residues.

The TCR originated in a woman aged 50 to 60 with alopecia areata. Some clones in this sample may be carry-over from other donors' samples. J is TRBJ1-1 and V is TRBV13; TRBD1 aligns across 7 bases. Sequenced here: whole blood, sampled in connection with sensitization to the hapten diphenylcyclopropenone (DPC). As DNA, the CDR3 is TGTGCCAGCACCGATGACAGGGCGACTGAAGCTTTCTTT. Its protein is CASTDDRATEAFF.